These 12 T cell receptor beta chains came from one sample sequenced in a study of molecular identifiers for immune sequencing clone quantification. TCRdb recomputed calls from the PCR reads with MiXCR, one row per CDR3 protein. The sample yields about 510,000 distinct CDR3 sequences, around 23% seen once. Specimen: naive CD8+ T cells from blood, with Jurkat cell RNA spiked in. Regarding subset: FACS-sorted CD8+CD4-CCR7+CD45RA+ naive T cells. The receptors derive from a human donor in good health. Some libraries in this study had Jurkat cell RNA spiked in.

This clonotype was picked up many times. The chain carries TRBV9 and TRBJ2-3; 8 bases align to TRBD2. Losses at the gene ends were 0 bases for V and 0 bases for J; bases not matched to a gene: 6. Germline V CDR1 and CDR2: SGDLS, YYNGEE. The CDR3 contains 17 residues. The CDR3 protein is CASSVALAGASTDTQYF. The CDR3 coding sequence is TGTGCCAGCAGCGTAGCCCTAGCGGGCGCTAGCACAGATACGCAGTATTTT.

Comment on this clonotype: An end of the junction does not agree with germline; a read error may underlie this. The V and J genes are TRBV5-6 and TRBJ1-1; no clear D gene. The CDR3 has 14 amino acids. Germline CDR1 and CDR2: SGHDT and YYEEEE. The CDR3 is CTSSLAQLNTEAFF. The CDR3, as DNA: TGTACCAGCAGCTTGGCCCAGTTGAACACTGAAGCTTTCTTT.

The chain links TRBV27 to TRBJ2-7; D could derive from TRBD1 or TRBD2 (5 bases each). CDR3 size: 13 residues. Trimming pared 5 bases from V and 3 bases from J, leaving 11 bases between. Germline CDR1 is MNHEY and CDR2 is SMNVEV (reference sequence). The CDR3 sequence is CASSVGAHYEQYF. The CDR3 bases are TGTGCCAGCAGTGTCGGGGCCCACTACGAGCAGTACTTC.

As to this clonotype: Being one base from a much bigger clone, this may be a read error. This rearrangement joins TRBV4-3 to TRBJ2-7, with a weak D call TRBD2 (6 bases). The germline V and J ends were trimmed by 1 base and 9 bases, with 16 bases remaining between them. The germline CDR1 and CDR2 sequences are LGHNA and YSLEER. The length of the CDR3 is 14 residues. Written as DNA, the CDR3 is TGCGCCAGCAGCCAAGGCGGGGCGAGTAACGCGCAGTACTTC. It is translated as CASSQGGASNAQYF.

V usage is TRBV6-2 or TRBV6-3 and J usage is TRBJ2-7; TRBD2 matches 8 bases. The CDR3 is 14 residues long. Germline CDR1 is MNHEY and CDR2 is SVGEGT. Trimming at V came to 7 bases and at J to 2 bases, leaving 7 bases not matched to a gene. CDR3 DNA sequence: TGTGCCAGCAAGAAAGCGGGGGATGCCTACGAGCAGTACTTC. As protein: CASKKAGDAYEQYF.

This clonotype was found a few times. This chain joins TRBV27 and TRBJ2-7, with a tentative D call TRBD1 (5 bases). Germline V gene sequence: CDR1 MNHEY, CDR2 SMNVEV (reference sequence). The CDR3 runs 14 residues. V lost 5 bases and J lost 2, with 13 bases in between. The CDR3 is CASSTLGRAYEQYF. The CDR3 DNA follows: TGTGCCAGCAGTACTCTGGGCAGGGCCTACGAGCAGTACTTC.

This clonotype was seen at least ten times. V gene TRBV2 combines with J gene TRBJ2-1; D possibly corresponds to TRBD1 (6 bases). The CDR3 extends over 15 amino acids. Germline values: CDR1 SNHLY, CDR2 FYNNEI. V was trimmed by 4 bases and J by 0 bases, leaving 10 bases between them. In DNA form, the CDR3 reads TGTGCCAGCAGTGGGACAGACAGCTCCTACAATGAGCAGTTCTTC. Translated, it gives CASSGTDSSYNEQFF.

This clonotype was counted a few times. The chain carries TRBV27 and TRBJ2-1; D might be TRBD1 or TRBD2, each matching 5 bases. The CDR3 sequence is 14 residues long. Per germline, CDR1 MNHEY and CDR2 SMNVEV (reference sequence). Trimming stripped 5 bases from V and 8 bases from J, with 16 bases between. This CDR3 is CASSAGTVGDEQFF. CDR3 in DNA: TGTGCCAGCAGTGCCGGGACGGTCGGGGATGAGCAGTTCTTC.

This chain connects TRBV5-6 to TRBJ2-5; TRBD2 might be the D (6 bases). Germline-derived CDR1 and CDR2 are SGHDT and YYEEEE. CDR3 length: 12 amino acids. V was cut by 3 bases and J by 7 bases, with 10 bases left in between. The CDR3 spells CASSSAGRTQYF. The CDR3 DNA reads as TGTGCCAGCAGCTCGGCCGGGAGGACCCAGTACTTC.

This chain joins TRBV19 and TRBJ1-5; 7 bases match TRBD1. The germline CDR1 and CDR2 sequences are LNHDA and SQIVND (reference sequence). This CDR3 has 15 residues. Trimming removed 5 bases from V and 0 bases from J; junction bases left unmatched: 4. The CDR3 sequence is CASSWGQNSNQPQHF. The CDR3 DNA reads as TGTGCCAGTAGTTGGGGACAGAATAGCAATCAGCCCCAGCATTTT.

The rearrangement uses TRBV27 and TRBJ1-2, with a weak D call TRBD1 (5 bases). Germline V gene sequence: CDR1 MNHEY, CDR2 SMNVEV (reference sequence). This CDR3 region has 16 residues. V gave up 6 bases and J gave up 7 bases, with 24 bases separating them. In nucleotides, the CDR3 is TGTGCCAGCAGAGAGACCGGAGGGGCCCACTCGTCTGGCTACACCTTC. Encoded protein: CASRETGGAHSSGYTF.

V usage is TRBV6-5 and J usage is TRBJ2-5; 9 bases align to TRBD1. CDR1 and CDR2 from the germline V gene are MNHEY and SVGAGI. With V trimmed by 6 bases and J by 4 bases, 6 bases remained unmatched. The CDR3 extends over 14 amino acids. The DNA of the CDR3 is TGTGCCAGCAGCGGACAGGGGCTTGGAGAGACCCAGTACTTC. Translated: CASSGQGLGETQYF.